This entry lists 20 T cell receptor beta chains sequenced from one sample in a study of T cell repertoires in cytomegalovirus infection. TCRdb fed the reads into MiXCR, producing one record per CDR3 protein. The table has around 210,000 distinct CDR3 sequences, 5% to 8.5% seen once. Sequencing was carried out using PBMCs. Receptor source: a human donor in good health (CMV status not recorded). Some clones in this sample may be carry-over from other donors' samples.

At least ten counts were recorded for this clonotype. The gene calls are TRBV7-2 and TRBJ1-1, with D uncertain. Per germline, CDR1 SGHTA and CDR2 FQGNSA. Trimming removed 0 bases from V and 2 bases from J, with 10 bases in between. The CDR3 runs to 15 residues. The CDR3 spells CASSLAGSPNTEAFF. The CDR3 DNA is TGTGCCAGCAGCTTAGCGGGGTCACCTAACACTGAAGCTTTCTTT.

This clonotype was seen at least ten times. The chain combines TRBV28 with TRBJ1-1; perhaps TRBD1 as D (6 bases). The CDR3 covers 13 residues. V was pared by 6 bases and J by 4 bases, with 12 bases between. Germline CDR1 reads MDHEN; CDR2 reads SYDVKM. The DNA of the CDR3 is TGTGCCAGCAGGCCCACAGGGACCACTGAAGCTTTCTTT. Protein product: CASRPTGTTEAFF.

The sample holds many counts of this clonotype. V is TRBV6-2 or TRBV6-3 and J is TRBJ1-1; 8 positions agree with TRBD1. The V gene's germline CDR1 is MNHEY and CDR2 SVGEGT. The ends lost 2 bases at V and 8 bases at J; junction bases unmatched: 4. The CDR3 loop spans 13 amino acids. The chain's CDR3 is CASSYRRDREAFF. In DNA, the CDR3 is TGTGCCAGCAGTTACCGCCGGGACAGGGAAGCTTTCTTT.

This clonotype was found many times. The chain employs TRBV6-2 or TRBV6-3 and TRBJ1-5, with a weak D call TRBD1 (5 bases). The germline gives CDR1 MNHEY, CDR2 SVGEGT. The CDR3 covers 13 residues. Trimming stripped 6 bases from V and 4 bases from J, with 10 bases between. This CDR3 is CASRGVVNQPQHF. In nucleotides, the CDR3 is TGTGCCAGCAGAGGGGTAGTAAATCAGCCCCAGCATTTT.

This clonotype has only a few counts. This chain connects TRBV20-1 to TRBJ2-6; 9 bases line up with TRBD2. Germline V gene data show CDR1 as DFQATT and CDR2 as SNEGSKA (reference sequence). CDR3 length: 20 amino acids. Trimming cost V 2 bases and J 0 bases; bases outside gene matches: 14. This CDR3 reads CSARPPLAGASNSGANVLTF. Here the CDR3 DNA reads TGCAGTGCTAGACCCCCCTTAGCGGGGGCTAGTAACTCTGGGGCCAACGTCCTGACTTTC.

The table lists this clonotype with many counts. DNA for the CDR3: TGTGCCAGCAGCCAAATACGGATGATTCCCCAGCATTTT. Residues: CASSQIRMIPQHF. The rearrangement joins TRBV12-3 or TRBV12-4 to TRBJ1-5; D remains ambiguous. This CDR3 contains 13 residues. The V end lost 6 bases, the J end lost 10 bases, and 16 bases lay between the germline ends.

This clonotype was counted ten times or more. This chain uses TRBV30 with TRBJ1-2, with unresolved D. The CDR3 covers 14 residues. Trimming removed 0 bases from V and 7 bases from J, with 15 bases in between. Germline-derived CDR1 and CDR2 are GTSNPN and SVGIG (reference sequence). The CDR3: CAWSVRAQRRGYTF. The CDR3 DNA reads TGTGCCTGGAGTGTACGGGCTCAACGCCGTGGCTACACCTTC.

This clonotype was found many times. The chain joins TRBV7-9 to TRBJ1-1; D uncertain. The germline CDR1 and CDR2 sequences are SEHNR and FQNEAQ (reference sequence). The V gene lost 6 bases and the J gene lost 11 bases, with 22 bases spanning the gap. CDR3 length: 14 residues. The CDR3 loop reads CASSRDGPSLFAFF. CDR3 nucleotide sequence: TGTGCCAGCAGTCGCGATGGACCGAGCCTCTTTGCTTTCTTT.

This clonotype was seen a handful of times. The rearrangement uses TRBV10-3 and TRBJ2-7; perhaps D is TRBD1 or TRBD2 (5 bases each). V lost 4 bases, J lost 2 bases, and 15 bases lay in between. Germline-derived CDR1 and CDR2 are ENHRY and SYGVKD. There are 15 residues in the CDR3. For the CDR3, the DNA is TGTGCCATCAGTGGGGACCCCCTGGGGGCCTACGAGCAGTACTTC. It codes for CAISGDPLGAYEQYF.

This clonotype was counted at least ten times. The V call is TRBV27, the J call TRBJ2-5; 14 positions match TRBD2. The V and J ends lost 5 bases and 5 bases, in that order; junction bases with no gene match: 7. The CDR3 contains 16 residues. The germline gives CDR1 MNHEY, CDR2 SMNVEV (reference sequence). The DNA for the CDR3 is TGTGCCAGCAGTCTCAGACTAGCGGGGGGGTCGGAGACCCAGTACTTC. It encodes CASSLRLAGGSETQYF.

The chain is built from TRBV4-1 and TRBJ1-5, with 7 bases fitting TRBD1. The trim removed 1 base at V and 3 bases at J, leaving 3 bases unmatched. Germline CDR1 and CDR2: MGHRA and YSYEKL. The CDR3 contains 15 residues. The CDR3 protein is CASSQVDRFNQPQHF. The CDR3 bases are TGCGCCAGCAGCCAAGTGGACAGGTTCAATCAGCCCCAGCATTTT.

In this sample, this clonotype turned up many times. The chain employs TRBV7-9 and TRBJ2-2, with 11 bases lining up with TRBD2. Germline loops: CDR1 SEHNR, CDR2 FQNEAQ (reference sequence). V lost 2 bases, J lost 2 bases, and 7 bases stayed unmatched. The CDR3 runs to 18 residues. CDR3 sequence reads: CASSLRILAGGNTGELFF. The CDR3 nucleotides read TGTGCCAGCAGCTTACGGATCCTAGCGGGGGGAAACACCGGGGAGCTGTTTTTT.

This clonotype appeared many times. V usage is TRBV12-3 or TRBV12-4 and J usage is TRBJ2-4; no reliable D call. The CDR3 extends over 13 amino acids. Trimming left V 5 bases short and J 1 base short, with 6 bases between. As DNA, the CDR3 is TGTGCCAGCAGTCCTGCGGCCAAAAACATTCAGTACTTC. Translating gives CASSPAAKNIQYF.

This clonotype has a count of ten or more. CDR3 DNA sequence: TGTGCCAGCAGCTCAAGTCTAGCGGGGGCTGCCTACGAGCAGTACTTC. Residues: CASSSSLAGAAYEQYF. V and J are TRBV7-2 and TRBJ2-7; 10 bases match TRBD2. Germline V CDR1 and CDR2: SGHTA, FQGNSA. The CDR3 length is 16 residues. The J segment lost 2 bases and the V segment lost 4 bases, leaving 8 bases of the junction unmatched.

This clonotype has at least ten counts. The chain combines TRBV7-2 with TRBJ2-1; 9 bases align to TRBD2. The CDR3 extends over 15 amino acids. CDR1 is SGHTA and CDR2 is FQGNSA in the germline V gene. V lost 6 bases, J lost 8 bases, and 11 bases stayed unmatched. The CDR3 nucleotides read TGTGCCAGCAGTCAGAGGCGGGGGGGCCCCGATGAGCAGTTCTTC. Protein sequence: CASSQRRGGPDEQFF.

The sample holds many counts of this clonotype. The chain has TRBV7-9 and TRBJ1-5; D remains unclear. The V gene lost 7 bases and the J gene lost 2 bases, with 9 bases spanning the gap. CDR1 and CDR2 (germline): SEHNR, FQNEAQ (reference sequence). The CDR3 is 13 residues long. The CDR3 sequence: CASKPGGNQPQHF. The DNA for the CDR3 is TGTGCCAGCAAGCCGGGCGGCAATCAGCCCCAGCATTTT. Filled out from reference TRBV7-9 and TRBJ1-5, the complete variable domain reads DTGVSQNPRHKITKRGQNVTFRCDPISEHNRLYWYRQTLGQGPEFLTYFQNEAQLEKSRLLSDRFSAERPKGSFSTLEIQRTEQGDSAMYLCASKPGGNQPQHFGDGTRLSIL.

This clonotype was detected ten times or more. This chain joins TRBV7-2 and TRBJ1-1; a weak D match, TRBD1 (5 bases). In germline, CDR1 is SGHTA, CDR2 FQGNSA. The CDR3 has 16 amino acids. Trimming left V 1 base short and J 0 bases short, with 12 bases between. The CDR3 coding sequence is TGTGCCAGCAGCTTAGTCTTGACGGGGGTGAACACTGAAGCTTTCTTT. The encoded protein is CASSLVLTGVNTEAFF.

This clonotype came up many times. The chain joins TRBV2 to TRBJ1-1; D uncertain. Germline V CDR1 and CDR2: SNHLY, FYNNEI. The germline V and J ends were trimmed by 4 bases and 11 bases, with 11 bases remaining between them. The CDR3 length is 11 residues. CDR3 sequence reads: CASSGLDGAFF. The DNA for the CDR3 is TGTGCCAGCAGTGGCCTGGACGGGGCTTTCTTT.

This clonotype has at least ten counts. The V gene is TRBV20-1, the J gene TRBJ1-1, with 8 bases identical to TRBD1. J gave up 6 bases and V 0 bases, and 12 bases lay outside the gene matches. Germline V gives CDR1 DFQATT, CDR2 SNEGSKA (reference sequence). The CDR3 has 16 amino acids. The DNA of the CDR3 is TGCAGTGCTAGAGATCAGAGGACAGGGAATTACGCTGAAGCTTTCTTT. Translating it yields CSARDQRTGNYAEAFF.

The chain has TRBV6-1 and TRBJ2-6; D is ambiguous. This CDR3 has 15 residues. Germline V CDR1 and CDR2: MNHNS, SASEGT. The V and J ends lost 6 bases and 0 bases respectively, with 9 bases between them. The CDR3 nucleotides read TGTGCCAGCAGAGCGCCTGGCTCTGGGGCCAACGTCCTGACTTTC. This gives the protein CASRAPGSGANVLTF.